This TCR beta chain was captured in a study of beta chain features in type 1 diabetes. Points from the study as a whole: Moderate yet significant TCRB CDR3 shortening was seen in Type 1 diabetes patients in all four CD4+ subsets.

Naive, central memory, regulatory and stem cell-like memory cells within the CD4+ compartment were sorted using CD45RO/CCR7/CD25/CD127/CD95/CD27. The study reverse transcribed the entire isolated RNA, so it sequenced expressed TCRB transcripts. The data were produced by immunoSEQ multiplex PCR, yet TCRdb's version contains in-frame clones alone and is incomplete. The data show about 340,000 clones, about a tenth seen once. As concerns this clone: The antigen remains undetermined.

Germline V gene sequence: CDR1 SNHLY, CDR2 FYNNEI. V lost 5 bases, J lost 2 bases, and 13 bases lay in between. The CDR3 contains 15 residues. Sequencing was carried out using central memory CD4+ T cells from blood. The TCR sequence derives from a young man with type 1 diabetes. This sequence joins TRBV2 and TRBJ2-1, with a weak D call TRBD1 (6 bases). The CDR3 region has the DNA TGTGCCAGCAGTTCGACAGGATCGACCTACAATGAGCAGTTCTTC. As protein: CASSSTGSTYNEQFF.